This entry lists 3 T cell receptor beta chains sequenced from one sample in a study of shared clonotypes between healthy human individuals. Libraries were prepared by immunoSEQ multiplex PCR; TCRdb keeps only in-frame clonotypes and omits some of them. Here the sample spans roughly 500,000 clones, 95% to 96% being singletons. Sequencing input: naive CD4+ T cells sorted from blood. Subset here: CD45RA+ positively selected. The receptor source for this set is a woman aged 25 to 39 in good health.

The chain carries TRBV4-2 and TRBJ1-4; D is perhaps TRBD1 (5 bases). The CDR3 totals 15 residues. V was cut by 4 bases and J by 3 bases, with 12 bases left in between. Germline CDR1 is LGHNA and CDR2 is YNFKEQ. In DNA, the CDR3 is TGTGCCAGCAGCCGAGACCCGACAGCTAATGAAAAACTGTTTTTT. Translation: CASSRDPTANEKLFF.

The chain uses TRBV19 and TRBJ1-5; a weak D match, TRBD1 (5 bases). This CDR3 has 15 amino acids. Germline-derived CDR1 and CDR2 are LNHDA and SQIVND (reference sequence). The V gene lost 2 bases and the J gene lost 6 bases, with 14 bases spanning the gap. This CDR3 is CASSIRDPMGQPQHF. DNA of the CDR3: TGTGCCAGTAGTATACGGGACCCAATGGGTCAGCCCCAGCATTTT.

The chain combines TRBV9 with TRBJ2-7; D uncertain. The germline V gene encodes CDR1 SGDLS and CDR2 YYNGEE. V dropped 0 bases and J dropped 5 bases, with 18 bases sitting between them. The CDR3 length is 16 residues. The chain's CDR3 is CASSVGWLSSPHEQYF. The CDR3 bases are TGTGCCAGCAGCGTAGGATGGCTTAGTTCTCCCCACGAGCAGTACTTC.